This T cell receptor (beta chain) was recorded in a study of CD4 and CD8 cells across lung adenocarcinoma regions. This clonotype has more than one count but fewer than ten. Localized lung adenocarcinoma, a non-small cell lung cancer, affected the donors. TCRdb fed the PCR reads into MiXCR, producing one record per CDR3 protein. The sample lists 20,000 to 25,000 distinct CDR3 sequences, approximately 49% seen once, with about a quarter in the top ten. The germline CDR1 and CDR2 sequences are MNHNS and SASEGT. Trimming shortened V by 2 bases and J by 7 bases, and 9 bases separated the two germline ends. The CDR3 contains 13 residues.

The source of this sequence is a female donor with lung adenocarcinoma. The CD4 and CD8 labels of this study may be unreliable. The sample was CD8+ T cells from the center of a lung tumor. The chain carries TRBV6-1 and TRBJ2-1; a weak D match, TRBD2 (6 bases). CDR3 amino acids: CASSESGWNEQFF. Written as DNA, the CDR3 is TGTGCCAGCAGTGAAAGCGGGTGGAATGAGCAGTTCTTC.